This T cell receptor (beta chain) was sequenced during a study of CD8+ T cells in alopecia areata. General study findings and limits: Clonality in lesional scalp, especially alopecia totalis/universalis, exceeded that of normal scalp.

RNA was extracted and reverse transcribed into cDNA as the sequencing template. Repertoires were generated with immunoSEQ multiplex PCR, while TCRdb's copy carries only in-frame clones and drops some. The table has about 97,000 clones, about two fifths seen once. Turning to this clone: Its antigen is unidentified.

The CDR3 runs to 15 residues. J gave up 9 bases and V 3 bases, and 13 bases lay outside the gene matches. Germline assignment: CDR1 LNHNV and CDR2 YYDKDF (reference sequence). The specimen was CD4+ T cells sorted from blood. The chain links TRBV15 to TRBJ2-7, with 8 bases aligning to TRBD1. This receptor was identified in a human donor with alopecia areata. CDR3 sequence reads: CATSSIPGQAPGQYF. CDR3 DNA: TGTGCCACCAGCAGCATCCCGGGACAGGCGCCCGGGCAGTACTTC.